This T cell receptor (beta chain) was sequenced in a study of blood T cell repertoires in COVID-19. About the research overall: PBMCs, B-cell-depleted T cells, or T cells were the source of the cDNA or gDNA that made up the material.

TCRdb keeps only in-frame clones here, not all; method: immunoSEQ multiplex PCR. Found here are about 170,000 clones, roughly 83% of them singletons; the top ten hold around 8.4%. Sequencing used peripheral blood. This sequence was found in a woman older than 75 with active or convalescent COVID-19.

CDR3 DNA: TGTGCCAGCTCACCACGTCAGGCGAACCCGAACACTGAAGCTTTCTTT. This encodes CASSPRQANPNTEAFF. The chain has TRBV18 and TRBJ1-1; the D is unclear. The germline V and J ends were trimmed by 1 base and 1 base, with 13 bases remaining between them. The CDR3 sequence is 16 residues long. CDR1 is KGHSH and CDR2 is LQKENI in the germline V gene.